Sequencing of this T cell receptor (beta chain) was carried out in a study of glioma-infiltrating T cells after dendritic cell vaccination. Study as a whole: Dendritic cell vaccine was injected intradermally three times, biweekly.

J gave up 3 bases and V 0 bases, and 5 bases lay outside the gene matches. Germline values: CDR1 SGHRS, CDR2 YFSETQ. This CDR3 is 15 amino acids long. TCRB CDR3 was amplified from 2 ug genomic DNA or less. The PCR used 60 V beta and 13 J beta primers. Generated by immunoSEQ multiplex PCR, the TCRdb table keeps only in-frame clones and is missing some. The sample records tens of thousands of clones, roughly four fifths being singletons. The chain uses TRBV5-1 and TRBJ1-2; 7 bases line up with TRBD1. The sequence derives from a human donor with glioblastoma. The sample consisted of blood, taken before dendritic cell vaccination. CDR3 nucleotide sequence: TGCGCCAGCAGCTTGGAAGGGGGCGACGACTATGGCTACACCTTC. Translated, it gives CASSLEGGDDYGYTF.